Below, 16 T cell receptor beta chains from the same sample are listed, as sequenced in a study of technical replicates of blood from a handful of donors. Here immunoSEQ multiplex PCR was the method, and the copy in TCRdb shows in-frame clones only, minus some. Of some 78,000 clones in the sample, about 92% were seen once. Sequenced material: T cells isolated from PBMCs. These receptors all come from a human donor in good health.

This clone was seen a single time. This chain uses TRBV28 with TRBJ2-3; perhaps TRBD1 as D (6 bases). CDR3 size: 19 residues. The ends were cut back, 0 bases at V and 2 bases at J, with 21 bases in the middle. The germline V gene encodes CDR1 MDHEN and CDR2 SYDVKM. The CDR3 DNA follows: TGTGCCAGCAGTTTATGGCCAATACAAGGGGGATTTTTCACAGATACGCAGTATTTT. Translated: CASSLWPIQGGFFTDTQYF. Full variable domain (remainder filled in from reference TRBV28 and TRBJ2-3): DVKVTQSSRYLVKRTGEKVFLECVQDMDHENMFWYRQDPGLGLRLIYFSYDVKMKEKGDIPEGYSVSREKKERFSLILESASTNQTSMYLCASSLWPIQGGFFTDTQYFGPGTRLTVL.

The genes are TRBV11-2 and TRBJ1-1, with TRBD1 matching 7 bases. CDR3 length: 16 residues. J was trimmed by 0 bases and V by 2 bases; bases with no gene match: 6. Germline-derived CDR1 and CDR2 are SGHAT and FQNNGV. The CDR3 loop reads CASSLTPDRVNTEAFF. The CDR3 nucleotides read TGTGCCAGCAGCTTAACACCCGACAGGGTGAACACTGAAGCTTTCTTT.

This clone has just a few counts. The chain employs TRBV29-1 and TRBJ1-2, with 10 bases lining up with TRBD1. CDR1 SQVTM and CDR2 ANQGSEA come from the germline V gene. The length of the CDR3 is 13 residues. V shed 1 base, J shed 8 bases, and the junction held 4 bases outside the gene matches. The CDR3 sequence: CSVEAGTGVGYTF. CDR3 DNA sequence: TGCAGCGTTGAAGCCGGGACAGGGGTAGGCTACACCTTC.

This clone was seen a few times. This rearrangement joins TRBV5-1 to TRBJ1-4; D not resolved. Germline V gene sequence: CDR1 SGHRS, CDR2 YFSETQ. The CDR3 totals 13 residues. V was clipped by 6 bases and J by 7 bases, with 13 bases between them. CDR3 residues: CASKEGEREKLFF. As DNA, the CDR3 is TGCGCCAGCAAGGAGGGAGAACGTGAAAAACTGTTTTTT.

This clone has just one count. The chain has TRBV27 and TRBJ2-7; tentatively, D is TRBD2 (6 bases). This CDR3 has 13 residues. V was trimmed by 2 bases and J by 7 bases, leaving 12 bases between them. Germline CDR1 MNHEY, CDR2 SMNVEV (reference sequence). The CDR3 DNA reads as TGTGCCAGCAGTTTAGGGAGGACGCGGGAGCAGTACTTC. This translates into CASSLGRTREQYF.

The chain combines TRBV15 with TRBJ2-7; D is ambiguous. Germline loops: CDR1 LNHNV, CDR2 YYDKDF (reference sequence). The length of the CDR3 is 12 residues. The V end lost 3 bases, the J end lost 1 base, and 4 bases lay between the germline ends. The CDR3 DNA reads TGTGCCACCAGCAGTCCATCCTACGAGCAGTACTTC. Amino acids: CATSSPSYEQYF.

V is TRBV20-1 and J is TRBJ1-1; D uncertain. CDR3 length: 10 amino acids. Germline assignment: CDR1 DFQATT and CDR2 SNEGSKA (reference sequence). Trimming stripped 5 bases from V and 7 bases from J, with 8 bases between. The CDR3 spells CSAVQVEAFF. CDR3 in DNA: TGCAGTGCTGTTCAGGTTGAAGCTTTCTTT.

The chain links TRBV11-2 to TRBJ1-2; D is unresolved. Trimming cost V 0 bases and J 4 bases, with 6 bases left between them. Looked up from germline, CDR1 is SGHAT and CDR2 is FQNNGV. The length of the CDR3 is 13 residues. The CDR3 loop is CASSLDPGYGYTF. The CDR3 nucleotides read TGTGCCAGCAGCTTAGATCCAGGCTATGGCTACACCTTC.

The chain employs TRBV5-1 and TRBJ1-2; 9 nucleotides agree with TRBD1. The CDR3 runs 15 residues. J gave up 7 bases and V 0 bases, and 7 bases lay outside the gene matches. Germline values: CDR1 SGHRS, CDR2 YFSETQ. The CDR3 DNA sequence: TGCGCCAGCAGCTTGGGGGACAGGGAATCGGTTGGCTACACCTTC. Encoded protein: CASSLGDRESVGYTF.

This clone was recorded once. This chain connects TRBV28 to TRBJ1-2, with D hard to call. In germline, CDR1 is MDHEN, CDR2 SYDVKM. V lost 3 bases, J lost 7 bases, and 15 bases lay in between. CDR3 length: 14 amino acids. The chain's CDR3 is CASSFRLGLGGYTF. CDR3 DNA sequence: TGTGCCAGCAGTTTTCGTCTCGGGTTAGGTGGCTACACCTTC.

V is TRBV4-3 and J is TRBJ1-4; D is undetermined. CDR3 length equals 14 residues. CDR1 is LGHNA, CDR2 YSLEER, per germline. V lost 0 bases and J lost 6, with 8 bases in between. The CDR3 DNA follows: TGCGCCAGCAGCCAAGATCGGTCCGATGAAAAACTGTTTTTT. The encoded protein is CASSQDRSDEKLFF.

The rearrangement uses TRBV5-1 and TRBJ2-7; tentatively, D is TRBD2 (5 bases). This CDR3 is 12 amino acids long. In germline, CDR1 is SGHRS, CDR2 YFSETQ. Trimming pared 0 bases from V and 5 bases from J, leaving 6 bases between. The CDR3 is CASSLAGDEQYF. In DNA form, the CDR3 reads TGCGCCAGCAGCTTGGCCGGGGACGAGCAGTACTTC. Full variable domain (missing parts from reference TRBV5-1 and TRBJ2-7): KAGVTQTPRYLIKTRGQQVTLSCSPISGHRSVSWYQQTPGQGLQFLFEYFSETQRNKGNFPGRFSGRQFSNSRSEMNVSTLELGDSALYLCASSLAGDEQYFGPGTRLTVT.

As concerns this clone: An end of the junction does not agree with germline; a read error may underlie this. The chain links TRBV6-1 to TRBJ2-5, with TRBD1 identical over 9 bases. Germline V gene data show CDR1 as MNHNS and CDR2 as SASEGT. The CDR3 sequence is 14 residues long. The CDR3 sequence is CASSLGQGQGTQYF. DNA for the CDR3: TGTGCCAGCAGTCTCGGACAGGGGCAAGGGACCCAGTACTTC.

This chain links TRBV15 with TRBJ1-3; D remains ambiguous. The V gene's germline CDR1 is LNHNV and CDR2 YYDKDF (reference sequence). This CDR3 is built from 12 residues. V was pared by 0 bases and J by 7 bases, with 4 bases between. This CDR3 is CATSRDYNTIYF. The DNA of the CDR3 is TGTGCCACCAGCAGAGACTACAACACCATATATTTT.

The chain employs TRBV9 and TRBJ2-1; 9 positions match TRBD2. Per the germline V gene, CDR1 is SGDLS and CDR2 is YYNGEE. The CDR3 is 15 residues long. V was pared by 3 bases and J by 0 bases, with 1 base of the junction left unmatched. CDR3 region: CASSEREVSYNEQFF. CDR3 DNA sequence: TGTGCCAGCAGCGAGCGGGAGGTCTCCTACAATGAGCAGTTCTTC. The whole variable domain, filled in from reference TRBV9 and TRBJ2-1, reads DSGVTQTPKHLITATGQRVTLRCSPRSGDLSVYWYQQSLDQGLQFLIQYYNGEERAKGNILERFSAQQFPDLHSELNLSSLELGDSALYFCASSEREVSYNEQFFGPGTRLTVL.

The chain links TRBV29-1 to TRBJ2-3; TRBD2 matches at 9 bases. V was clipped by 5 bases and J by 1 base; unmatched bases: 4. The CDR3 has 14 residues. From germline, CDR1 is SQVTM and CDR2 ANQGSEA. CDR3 in DNA: TGCAGCGTTCTGACTAGCGGACGCACAGATACGCAGTATTTT. It encodes CSVLTSGRTDTQYF.